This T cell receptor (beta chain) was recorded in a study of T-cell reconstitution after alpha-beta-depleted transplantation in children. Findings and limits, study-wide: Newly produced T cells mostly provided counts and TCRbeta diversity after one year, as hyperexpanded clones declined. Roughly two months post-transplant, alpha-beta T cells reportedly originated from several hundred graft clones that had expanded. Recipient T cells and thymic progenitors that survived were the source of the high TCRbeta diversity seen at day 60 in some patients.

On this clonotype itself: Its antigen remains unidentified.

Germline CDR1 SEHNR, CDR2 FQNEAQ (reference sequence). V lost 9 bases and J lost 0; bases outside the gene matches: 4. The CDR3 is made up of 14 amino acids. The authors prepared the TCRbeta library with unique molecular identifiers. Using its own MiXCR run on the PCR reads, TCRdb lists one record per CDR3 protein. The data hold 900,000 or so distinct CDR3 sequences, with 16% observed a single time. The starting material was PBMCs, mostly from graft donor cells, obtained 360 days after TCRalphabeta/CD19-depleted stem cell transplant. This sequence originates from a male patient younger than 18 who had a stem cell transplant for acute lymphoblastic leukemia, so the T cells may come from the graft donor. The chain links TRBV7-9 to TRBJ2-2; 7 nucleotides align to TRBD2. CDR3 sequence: CARPSGANTGELFF. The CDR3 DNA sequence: TGTGCCAGACCTAGCGGAGCGAACACCGGGGAGCTGTTTTTT. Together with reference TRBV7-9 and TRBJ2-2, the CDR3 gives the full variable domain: DTGVSQNPRHKITKRGQNVTFRCDPISEHNRLYWYRQTLGQGPEFLTYFQNEAQLEKSRLLSDRFSAERPKGSFSTLEIQRTEQGDSAMYLCARPSGANTGELFFGEGSRLTVL.